Shown below are 24 T cell receptor beta chains from a single sample sequenced in a study of CD8 T cells in ankylosing spondylitis. TCRdb used MiXCR to reprocess the 5' RACE reads, holding one entry per CDR3 protein. The sample lists fewer than 250,000 distinct CDR3 sequences, 20% to 30% occurring once. The sequenced material came from blood, either unsorted or a sorted T cell fraction (not recorded which). Source of these receptors: a male donor with ankylosing spondylitis or in good health (not recorded which).

This clonotype was seen more than once but under ten times. The chain recombines TRBV12-3 or TRBV12-4 with TRBJ2-1; 10 bases line up with TRBD2. The V segment lost 3 bases and the J segment 15 bases; nucleotides outside the gene matches: 14. The CDR3 consists of 15 residues. The CDR3 sequence: CASSFVGLAGVPLFF. CDR3 coding DNA: TGTGCCAGCAGTTTTGTAGGGCTAGCGGGAGTCCCATTGTTCTTC.

On this clonotype itself: A single base separates this from a much larger clone, so it may be a read error. CDR3 loop: CSASAAGDNNKQFF. The CDR3 DNA reads TGCAGTGCTAGCGCAGCGGGAGATAACAATAAGCAGTTCTTC. V gene TRBV20-1 combines with J gene TRBJ2-1; 8 bases agree with TRBD2. The germline CDR1 and CDR2 sequences are DFQATT and SNEGSKA (reference sequence). The CDR3 is 14 amino acids.

The sample holds many counts of this clonotype. The rearrangement uses TRBV12-3 or TRBV12-4 and TRBJ1-2; D unresolved. V lost 3 bases, J lost 4 bases, and 9 bases lay in between. The CDR3 is 13 amino acids. The DNA of the CDR3 is TGTGCCAGCAGTTTGCGGGGAGCCTATGGCTACACCTTC. It specifies CASSLRGAYGYTF.

J is TRBJ1-5 and V is TRBV3-1; 8 positions agree with TRBD1. The germline V gene has CDR1 LGHDT and CDR2 YNNKEL (reference sequence). CDR3 length: 16 residues. The V gene end was trimmed by 3 bases and the J gene end by 4 bases; junction bases not matched to a gene: 8. This CDR3 is CASSHSAGGANQPQHF. The CDR3 DNA sequence: TGTGCCAGCAGCCATAGTGCAGGGGGCGCGAATCAGCCCCAGCATTTT.

This clonotype was seen at least ten times. This chain connects TRBV19 to TRBJ1-3, with D hard to call. Trimming took 3 bases from V and 0 from J, leaving 9 bases between them. This CDR3 has 15 amino acids. Germline CDR1 and CDR2: LNHDA and SQIVND (reference sequence). This chain's CDR3 is CASSINVFSGNTIYF. As DNA, the CDR3 is TGTGCCAGTAGTATTAATGTCTTCTCTGGAAACACCATATATTTT.

This clonotype was counted ten times or more. Written as DNA, the CDR3 is TGCAGTGCTAGAGTTCAAGCGGGAGGGCCCGGCGGGCCAAACATTCAGTACTTC. Translating it yields CSARVQAGGPGGPNIQYF. The chain recombines TRBV20-1 with TRBJ2-4; the match to TRBD2 covers 10 bases. From germline, CDR1 is DFQATT and CDR2 SNEGSKA (reference sequence). Unmatched junction bases numbered 15, after V lost 1 base and J lost 6 bases. The CDR3 runs 18 residues.

In its sample, this clonotype was seen many times. V gene TRBV6-2 or TRBV6-3 combines with J gene TRBJ2-2; D may be TRBD1 (5 bases). The CDR3 contains 16 residues. Germline-derived CDR1 and CDR2 are MNHEY and SVGEGT. V lost 2 bases to trimming and J lost 1 base, with 11 bases between them. This chain's CDR3 is CASSYPRTLNTGELFF. CDR3 in DNA: TGTGCCAGCAGTTACCCTCGGACACTGAACACCGGGGAGCTGTTTTTT.

This clonotype has a handful of counts. The CDR3 here is CSAVRIGTDTQYF. The CDR3, as DNA: TGCAGTGCCGTCAGGATCGGCACAGATACGCAGTATTTT. V and J are TRBV20-1 and TRBJ2-3; no reliable D call. The V gene's germline CDR1 is DFQATT and CDR2 SNEGSKA (reference sequence). This CDR3 region has 13 residues. V was pared by 6 bases and J by 1 base, with 11 bases between.

This rearrangement joins TRBV10-3 to TRBJ2-5; 7 bases map to TRBD2. This CDR3 comprises 13 residues. With V trimmed by 6 bases and J by 1 base, 2 bases remained unmatched. In germline, CDR1 is ENHRY, CDR2 SYGVKD. The CDR3 region is CAIRLAVQETQYF. CDR3 nucleotides: TGTGCCATCAGGCTAGCGGTCCAAGAGACCCAGTACTTC.

This clonotype was detected many times. V gene TRBV24-1 combines with J gene TRBJ1-5, with TRBD1 matching over 8 bases. Germline loops: CDR1 KGHDR, CDR2 SFDVKD. V gave up 5 bases and J gave up 3 bases; unmatched junction bases: 2. This CDR3 has 14 residues. In nucleotides, the CDR3 is TGTGCCACCAGTGCCAGGGGGCCCAATCAGCCCCAGCATTTT. Translation: CATSARGPNQPQHF.

This clonotype has only a few counts. This rearrangement joins TRBV20-1 to TRBJ2-1, with 10 nucleotides matching TRBD2. This CDR3 region has 14 residues. CDR1 DFQATT and CDR2 SNEGSKA come from the germline V gene (reference sequence). The ends lost 1 base at V and 10 bases at J; junction bases unmatched: 7. CDR3 nucleotides: TGCAGTGCTAGAGCGCTAGCGGGAGTGATAGAGCAGTTCTTC. This gives the protein CSARALAGVIEQFF.

This clonotype was observed at least ten times. The rearrangement uses TRBV5-1 and TRBJ2-1, with D unclear. Deletions cut 3 bases from V and 3 bases from J, with 10 bases between. Germline V gene sequence: CDR1 SGHRS, CDR2 YFSETQ. The CDR3 length is 14 residues. CDR3 amino acids: CASSSTSHYNEQFF. CDR3 in DNA: TGCGCCAGCAGCTCAACTTCACACTACAATGAGCAGTTCTTC.

The gene calls are TRBV4-3 and TRBJ2-3; D is ambiguous. Trimming cost V 0 bases and J 2 bases, with 6 bases left between them. Germline loops: CDR1 LGHNA, CDR2 YSLEER. The CDR3 covers 14 residues. DNA of the CDR3: TGCGCCAGCAGCCAAGACGTAGACACAGATACGCAGTATTTT. It codes for CASSQDVDTDTQYF.

In its sample, this clonotype was seen a few times. The chain has TRBV20-1 and TRBJ2-1; TRBD2 matches 9 bases. Trimming cost V 1 base and J 8 bases; bases outside gene matches: 9. The CDR3 extends over 15 amino acids. CDR1 and CDR2 from the germline V gene are DFQATT and SNEGSKA (reference sequence). Here the CDR3 reads CSARAASGKGDEQFF. The CDR3 coding sequence is TGCAGTGCTAGAGCTGCTAGCGGGAAAGGGGATGAGCAGTTCTTC.

This clonotype was observed many times. J is TRBJ2-1 and V is TRBV4-1, with 8 positions matching TRBD2. The CDR3 sequence is 15 residues long. The germline CDR1 and CDR2 sequences are MGHRA and YSYEKL. The V and J ends lost 4 bases and 9 bases, in that order; junction bases with no gene match: 11. DNA for the CDR3: TGCGCCAGCAGCCCCGGGACTAGTGAGTTAGGTGAGCAGTTCTTC. Its protein product is CASSPGTSELGEQFF.

For the CDR3, the DNA is TGTGCCACCAGCAGAGATTTTGTAGGGACCCAGTACTTC. Residues: CATSRDFVGTQYF. The V and J genes are TRBV15 and TRBJ2-5; no clear D. The germline V and J ends were trimmed by 0 bases and 7 bases, with 9 bases remaining between them. The CDR3 contains 13 residues. Germline V lookup: CDR1 LNHNV, CDR2 YYDKDF (reference sequence).

This clonotype was seen repeatedly, ten times or more. The chain uses TRBV3-1 and TRBJ2-7; possibly TRBD2 for D (5 bases). The CDR3 contains 15 residues. Trimming took off 3 bases at V and 3 bases at J, with 15 bases between the two ends. Germline CDR1 is LGHDT and CDR2 is YNNKEL (reference sequence). The CDR3 protein is CASSQGAAEGYEQYF. The CDR3 DNA sequence: TGTGCCAGCAGCCAGGGAGCAGCGGAAGGCTACGAGCAGTACTTC.

This clonotype was observed at least ten times. The V gene is TRBV29-1, the J gene TRBJ1-1; no clear D. Per the germline V gene, CDR1 is SQVTM and CDR2 is ANQGSEA. This CDR3 is built from 13 residues. Trimming stripped 7 bases from V and 1 base from J, with 13 bases between. DNA of the CDR3: TGCAGCGCAAGTATGGGTGCGAACACTGAAGCTTTCTTT. Protein: CSASMGANTEAFF.

In the case of this clonotype: A read error is possible here, since a much larger clone lies one base away. This chain's CDR3 is CTSSSKSSGNTIYF. Written as DNA, the CDR3 is TGTACCAGCAGTTCCAAGAGCTCTGGAAACACCATATATTTT. The V call is TRBV6-5, the J call TRBJ1-3; D gene uncertain. This CDR3 comprises 14 residues. Per germline, CDR1 MNHEY and CDR2 SVGAGI.

In this sample, this clonotype turned up many times. The chain uses TRBV5-1 and TRBJ2-7; TRBD1 agrees at 9 bases. The V gene end was trimmed by 4 bases and the J gene end by 3 bases; junction bases not matched to a gene: 23. Germline V CDR1 and CDR2: SGHRS, YFSETQ. The CDR3 consists of 20 residues. Here the CDR3 DNA reads TGCGCCAGCAGCAGAACCAAGGGGACAGGGATCCCCCCGGGGTACTACGAGCAGTACTTC. Translation gives CASSRTKGTGIPPGYYEQYF.

This clonotype was detected a few times. A much bigger clone sits one base away, suggesting this may be a read error. The rearrangement uses TRBV3-1 and TRBJ2-7; the D is unclear. Germline CDR1 LGHDT, CDR2 YNNKEL (reference sequence). V lost 2 bases and J 7 bases, leaving 9 bases between the germline ends. This CDR3 comprises 12 residues. CDR3 region: CASSQCEFEQYF. CDR3 in DNA: TGTGCCAGCAGCCAATGCGAGTTTGAGCAGTACTTC.

In this sample, this clonotype turned up once. The gene calls are TRBV4-3 and TRBJ2-7; D uncertain. V was trimmed by 0 bases and J by 5 bases, leaving 14 bases between them. Per the germline V gene, CDR1 is LGHNA and CDR2 is YSLEER. The CDR3 contains 15 residues. For the CDR3, the DNA is TGCGCCAGCAGCCAAGAGGTGTCTCTCAGAAACGAGCAGTACTTC. It specifies CASSQEVSLRNEQYF.

J is TRBJ1-1 and V is TRBV11-2; D unclear. CDR3 length: 14 residues. Germline V lookup: CDR1 SGHAT, CDR2 FQNNGV. V lost 0 bases to trimming and J lost 1 base, with 6 bases between them. This CDR3 is CASSLDPQNTEAFF. The CDR3 region has the DNA TGTGCCAGCAGCTTAGACCCCCAGAACACTGAAGCTTTCTTT.

This clonotype showed up many times. The J gene is TRBJ2-5, the V gene TRBV24-1; D unresolved. Germline CDR1 reads KGHDR; CDR2 reads SFDVKD. Trimming stripped 3 bases from V and 2 bases from J, with 9 bases between. This CDR3 comprises 14 residues. The CDR3 nucleotides read TGTGCCACCAGTGATCCCAACGAGCAAGAGACCCAGTACTTC. Translating it yields CATSDPNEQETQYF.